These T cell receptor beta chains were read from a single sample in a study of T cells in localized non-small cell lung cancer. Sequencing used immunoSEQ multiplex PCR; TCRdb keeps in-frame clones, though not all of them. Of some 50,000 clones in the sample, 65% to 90% are singletons; the top ten hold 17%. The sequenced sample was peripheral blood mononuclear cells, obtained before any cancer treatment. The receptors were sampled from a man aged 40-75 years with stage III lung adenocarcinoma. CDR3s include the opening cysteine and the closing phenylalanine or tryptophan. The order of the fields is J gene, clone size, V gene, D gene, CDR3 protein, CDR3 DNA. D genes are given only for firm matches. Expanded clones are given a class, and other clones once, few, many or no size at all.

j_gene: TRBJ1-2; abundance: NA; v_gene: TRBV29-1; d_gene: NA; CDR3aa: CSVVWGNGGGYTF; CDR3nt: TGCAGCGTTGTGTGGGGTAATGGAGGTGGCTACACCTTC
j_gene: TRBJ1-1; abundance: NA; v_gene: TRBV7-2; d_gene: NA; CDR3aa: CASIYLGRGEAFF; CDR3nt: TGTGCCAGCATCTACCTTGGGAGGGGTGAAGCTTTCTTT
j_gene: TRBJ2-1; abundance: few; v_gene: TRBV12-5; d_gene: NA; CDR3aa: CASGPDQVVNEQFF; CDR3nt: TGTGCTAGTGGACCTGATCAAGTTGTCAATGAGCAGTTCTTC
j_gene: TRBJ1-2; abundance: NA; v_gene: TRBV19; d_gene: NA; CDR3aa: CASSIGGISLNYGYTF; CDR3nt: TGTGCCAGTAGTATAGGGGGAATCTCCCTTAACTATGGCTACACCTTC
j_gene: TRBJ2-3; abundance: NA; v_gene: TRBV11-3; d_gene: TRBD2; CDR3aa: CASSSGTSGDQDTQYF; CDR3nt: TGTGCCAGCAGCTCCGGGACTAGCGGGGACCAGGATACGCAGTATTTT
j_gene: TRBJ1-3; abundance: NA; v_gene: TRBV7-2; d_gene: NA; CDR3aa: CASSSDRTTTIYF; CDR3nt: TGTGCCAGCAGCTCTGACAGGACAACGACCATATATTTT
j_gene: TRBJ2-7; abundance: NA; v_gene: TRBV16; d_gene: NA; CDR3aa: CASSPRGFDEQYF; CDR3nt: TGTGCCAGCAGCCCCCGGGGGTTCGACGAGCAGTACTTC
j_gene: TRBJ2-2; abundance: NA; v_gene: TRBV19; d_gene: TRBD1; CDR3aa: CASTYWDRVATGELFF; CDR3nt: TGTGCCAGTACTTATTGGGACAGGGTAGCCACCGGGGAGCTGTTTTTT
j_gene: TRBJ1-1; abundance: NA; v_gene: TRBV2; d_gene: NA; CDR3aa: CASTYQLGYGEAFF; CDR3nt: TGTGCCAGCACGTACCAATTGGGGTACGGTGAAGCTTTCTTT
j_gene: TRBJ1-1; abundance: NA; v_gene: TRBV6-9; d_gene: NA; CDR3aa: CASSRFQQNTEAFF; CDR3nt: TGTGCCAGCTCGCGATTTCAGCAGAACACTGAAGCTTTCTTT
j_gene: TRBJ2-1; abundance: NA; v_gene: TRBV29-1; d_gene: TRBD2; CDR3aa: CSVDPGTSGTREQFF; CDR3nt: TGCAGCGTTGATCCCGGGACTAGCGGGACCAGAGAGCAGTTCTTC
j_gene: TRBJ2-5; abundance: NA; v_gene: TRBV6-1; d_gene: NA; CDR3aa: CASSATGNRETQYF; CDR3nt: TGTGCCAGCAGTGCCACAGGGAACCGGGAGACCCAGTACTTC
j_gene: TRBJ2-7; abundance: NA; v_gene: TRBV6-1; d_gene: TRBD2; CDR3aa: CASSGGTSGTYEQYF; CDR3nt: TGTGCCAGCAGTGGAGGGACTAGCGGGACCTACGAGCAGTACTTC
j_gene: TRBJ1-6; abundance: few; v_gene: TRBV6-6; d_gene: NA; CDR3aa: CASSAQGLQSPLHF; CDR3nt: TGTGCCAGCAGTGCACAGGGTCTACAATCACCCCTCCACTTT
j_gene: TRBJ2-1; abundance: NA; v_gene: TRBV27; d_gene: TRBD2; CDR3aa: CASSLRASGDPYNEQFF; CDR3nt: TGTGCCAGCAGTTTAAGGGCTAGCGGGGATCCTTACAATGAGCAGTTCTTC
j_gene: TRBJ2-2; abundance: NA; v_gene: TRBV27; d_gene: NA; CDR3aa: CASSLNSLGTGELFF; CDR3nt: TGTGCCAGCAGTCTTAATTCCCTGGGGACCGGGGAGCTGTTTTTT
j_gene: TRBJ1-1; abundance: NA; v_gene: TRBV7-3; d_gene: TRBD1; CDR3aa: CASSLVSGTDMNTEAFF; CDR3nt: TGTGCCAGCAGCTTAGTATCCGGGACAGACATGAACACTGAAGCTTTCTTT
j_gene: TRBJ2-3; abundance: NA; v_gene: TRBV7-2; d_gene: TRBD2; CDR3aa: CASSPFAGGGDTQYF; CDR3nt: TGTGCCAGCAGCCCTTTTGCGGGGGGAGGAGATACGCAGTATTTT
j_gene: TRBJ2-7; abundance: few; v_gene: TRBV27; d_gene: NA; CDR3aa: CASSRGLTYEQYF; CDR3nt: TGTGCCAGCAGTCGGGGCCTTACCTACGAGCAGTACTTC
j_gene: TRBJ2-1; abundance: NA; v_gene: TRBV9; d_gene: TRBD2; CDR3aa: CASSPTIAGGSANEQFF; CDR3nt: TGTGCCAGCAGCCCGACGATAGCGGGGGGTTCCGCTAATGAGCAGTTCTTC
j_gene: TRBJ2-7; abundance: NA; v_gene: TRBV7-9; d_gene: NA; CDR3aa: CASSPGQVSYEQYF; CDR3nt: TGTGCCAGCAGCCCCGGACAAGTCTCCTACGAGCAGTACTTC
j_gene: TRBJ2-3; abundance: NA; v_gene: TRBV6-6; d_gene: NA; CDR3aa: CASSLLRTDTQYF; CDR3nt: TGTGCCAGCAGTCTACTCAGAACAGATACGCAGTATTTT
j_gene: TRBJ2-1; abundance: NA; v_gene: TRBV10-3; d_gene: TRBD1; CDR3aa: CAISESTTGVYNEQFF; CDR3nt: TGTGCCATCAGTGAGTCGACAACAGGGGTCTACAATGAGCAGTTCTTC
j_gene: TRBJ1-5; abundance: NA; v_gene: TRBV19; d_gene: TRBD1; CDR3aa: CASSITGVIGVSNQPQHF; CDR3nt: TGTGCCAGTAGTATCACAGGGGTTATAGGTGTTAGCAATCAGCCCCAGCATTTT
j_gene: TRBJ1-2; abundance: NA; v_gene: TRBV4-2; d_gene: NA; CDR3aa: CASSQEYYGYTF; CDR3nt: TGTGCCAGCAGCCAAGAGTACTATGGCTACACCTTC
j_gene: TRBJ2-3; abundance: NA; v_gene: TRBV2; d_gene: TRBD1; CDR3aa: CASSADRGLVDTQYF; CDR3nt: TGTGCCAGCAGTGCGGACAGGGGGCTTGTAGATACGCAGTATTTT
j_gene: TRBJ1-2; abundance: once; v_gene: TRBV7-3; d_gene: NA; CDR3aa: CASSLGGGNSYGYTF; CDR3nt: TGTGCCAGCAGCTTAGGAGGGGGGAATTCCTATGGCTACACCTTC
j_gene: TRBJ2-3; abundance: NA; v_gene: TRBV5-1; d_gene: NA; CDR3aa: CASSLDSETDTQYF; CDR3nt: TGCGCCAGCAGCTTGGACTCGGAGACAGATACGCAGTATTTT
j_gene: TRBJ1-2; abundance: NA; v_gene: TRBV21-1; d_gene: NA; CDR3aa: CASSKLRDRAYGYTF; CDR3nt: TGCGCCAGCAGCAAACTCCGAGACAGGGCCTATGGCTACACCTTC
j_gene: TRBJ2-1; abundance: NA; v_gene: TRBV10-3; d_gene: NA; CDR3aa: CAISESVTAINEQFF; CDR3nt: TGTGCCATCAGTGAGTCGGTGACTGCGATCAATGAGCAGTTCTTC
j_gene: TRBJ2-7; abundance: NA; v_gene: TRBV6-6; d_gene: TRBD2; CDR3aa: CASSYRGGGIDEQYF; CDR3nt: TGTGCCAGCAGTTACCGGGGGGGCGGAATCGACGAGCAGTACTTC
j_gene: TRBJ2-4; abundance: few; v_gene: TRBV6-5; d_gene: NA; CDR3aa: CASSYSPKNIQYF; CDR3nt: TGTGCCAGCAGTTACTCTCCCAAAAACATTCAGTACTTC
j_gene: TRBJ2-3; abundance: NA; v_gene: TRBV6-4; d_gene: TRBD2; CDR3aa: CASSDSGGADTQYF; CDR3nt: TGTGCCAGCAGTGACAGCGGGGGGGCAGATACGCAGTATTTT
j_gene: TRBJ2-7; abundance: NA; v_gene: TRBV30; d_gene: NA; CDR3aa: CAWRPSAVYEQYF; CDR3nt: TGTGCCTGGAGGCCTAGCGCCGTCTACGAGCAGTACTTC
j_gene: TRBJ2-1; abundance: NA; v_gene: TRBV15; d_gene: TRBD2; CDR3aa: CATSRGAGTSVYNEQFF; CDR3nt: TGTGCCACCAGCAGAGGAGCTGGGACTAGCGTGTACAATGAGCAGTTCTTC